This T cell receptor (beta chain) comes out of a study of blood T cell repertoires in COVID-19. Study-wide context: From T cells, B-cell-depleted T cells, or PBMCs came the material, which was cDNA or gDNA.

Assay: immunoSEQ multiplex PCR; the TCRdb copy retains only in-frame clones and omits some. The sample has roughly 140,000 clones, 65% to 85% seen once. Germline CDR1 and CDR2: SNHLY and FYNNEI. Trimming cost V 6 bases and J 8 bases, with 19 bases left between them. This CDR3 has 14 amino acids. The rearrangement links TRBV2 to TRBJ1-2, with D possibly matching TRBD1 (5 bases). Sequencing was performed on peripheral blood. The receptor's source is a woman older than 75 with acute or convalescent COVID-19. The CDR3, as DNA: TGTGCCAGCAGCGAGACGCAGGGTATCCGAGGCTACACCTTC. This translates into CASSETQGIRGYTF. The whole variable domain, remainder taken from reference TRBV2 and TRBJ1-2, is EPEVTQTPSHQVTQMGQEVILRCVPISNHLYFYWYRQILGQKVEFLVSFYNNEISEKSEIFDDQFSVERPDGSNFTLKIRSTKLEDSAMYFCASSETQGIRGYTFGSGTRLTVV.